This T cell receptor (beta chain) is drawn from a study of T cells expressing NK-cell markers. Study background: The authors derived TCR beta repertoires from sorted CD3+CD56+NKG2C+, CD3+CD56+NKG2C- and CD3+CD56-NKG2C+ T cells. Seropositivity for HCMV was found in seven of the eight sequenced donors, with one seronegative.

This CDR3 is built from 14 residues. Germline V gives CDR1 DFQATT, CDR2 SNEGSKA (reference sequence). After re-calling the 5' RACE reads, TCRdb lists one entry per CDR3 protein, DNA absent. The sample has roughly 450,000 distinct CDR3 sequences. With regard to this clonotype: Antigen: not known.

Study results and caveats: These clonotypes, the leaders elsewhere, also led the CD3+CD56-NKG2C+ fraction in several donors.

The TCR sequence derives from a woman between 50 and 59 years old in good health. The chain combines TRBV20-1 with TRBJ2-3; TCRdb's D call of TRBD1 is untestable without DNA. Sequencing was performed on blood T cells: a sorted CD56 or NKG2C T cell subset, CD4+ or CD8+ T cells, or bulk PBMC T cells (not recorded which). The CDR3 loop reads CSASYRERADTQYF.